The sequence of this T cell receptor beta chain was determined in a study of preoperative IRX-2 immunotherapy in early breast cancer. CDR3 length: 15 amino acids. CDR1 and CDR2 (germline): MNHNS, SASEGT. Trimming cost V 2 bases and J 6 bases, with 14 bases left between them. Documented treatment: preoperative locoregional IRX-2 cytokine immunotherapy. Generated by immunoSEQ multiplex PCR, the TCRdb table keeps only in-frame clones and is missing some. The sample has about 43,000 clones, about 95% seen once. The material sequenced was tumor tissue, taken after IRX-2 immunotherapy. J is TRBJ1-5 and V is TRBV6-1, with D possibly being TRBD1 (5 bases). This sequence was found in a human donor with breast cancer. This CDR3 is CASSEQGLVTQPQHF. The CDR3 DNA is TGTGCCAGCAGTGAACAGGGTTTAGTAACTCAGCCCCAGCATTTT.